The 15 T cell receptor beta chains presented below share a single source sample, sequenced in a study of shared clonotypes between healthy human individuals. CD45RO-negative, CCR7-selected cells formed the naive CD8 fraction, which excluded terminally differentiated effector memory CD45RA+ cells. Assay used: immunoSEQ multiplex PCR; TCRdb lists only in-frame clones, some missing. The sample yields around 2,000,000 clones, approximately 94% seen once. Source material: naive CD8+ T cells from PBMCs. These receptors were collected from a young man in good health. Some clones in this sample may be carry-over from other donors' samples.

This chain uses TRBV2 with TRBJ1-2; D not certain. Germline loops: CDR1 SNHLY, CDR2 FYNNEI. V lost 2 bases and J 4 bases, leaving 8 bases between the germline ends. The CDR3 is 13 amino acids. CDR3 bases: TGTGCCAGCAGTGAATCAGAGACCTATGGCTACACCTTC. It translates to CASSESETYGYTF.

This clone was found a few times. Other DNA sequences of this sample code for an identical CDR3. This chain links TRBV7-9 with TRBJ2-2, with D hard to call. The V end was cut by 3 bases, the J end by 5 bases, with 4 bases between. CDR3 length: 12 amino acids. The germline CDR1 and CDR2 sequences are SEHNR and FQNEAQ (reference sequence). The CDR3 region is CASSLGTGELFF. In DNA form, the CDR3 reads TGTGCCAGCAGCTTGGGGACCGGGGAGCTGTTTTTT.

The chain links TRBV2 to TRBJ2-7; D uncertain. The CDR3 extends over 17 amino acids. With 6 bases removed from V and 0 bases from J, the gap between germline ends came to 21 bases. Germline V gene lookup returns CDR1 SNHLY and CDR2 FYNNEI. The CDR3 protein is CASRRFLSGPDSYEQYF. Here the CDR3 DNA reads TGTGCCAGCAGGCGATTTCTCTCCGGCCCCGACTCCTACGAGCAGTACTTC.

This clone was counted between two and nine times. V gene TRBV9 combines with J gene TRBJ2-5; D is ambiguous. Germline V gene data show CDR1 as SGDLS and CDR2 as YYNGEE. The CDR3 contains 15 residues. The V end was cut by 0 bases, the J end by 1 base, with 10 bases between. In nucleotides, the CDR3 is TGTGCCAGCAGCGTAGTAGGTAGCCTCCAAGAGACCCAGTACTTC. Translating it yields CASSVVGSLQETQYF.

CDR3 nucleotides: TGTGCCAGCAGTTTATCTGCTAGCGGGGCCGATCCTTCCTACGAGCAGTACTTC. Amino acid sequence: CASSLSASGADPSYEQYF. The rearrangement uses TRBV28 and TRBJ2-7, with 9 nucleotides matching TRBD2. The CDR3 runs to 18 residues. From germline, CDR1 is MDHEN and CDR2 SYDVKM. V shed 1 base and J 1 base; nucleotides not matched to a gene: 11.

The CDR3 protein is CASSPWADYYGYTF. The CDR3 DNA reads TGTGCCAGCAGCCCCTGGGCCGATTACTATGGCTACACCTTC. The rearrangement uses TRBV14 and TRBJ1-2; D is uncertain. The CDR3 extends over 14 amino acids. V dropped 4 bases and J dropped 3 bases, with 12 bases sitting between them. Germline CDR1 is SGHDN and CDR2 is FVKESK.

V is TRBV30 and J is TRBJ2-1; D call uncertain. CDR3 length: 13 amino acids. Trimming pared 1 base from V and 2 bases from J, leaving 6 bases between. Germline V gene sequence: CDR1 GTSNPN, CDR2 SVGIG (reference sequence). The CDR3 DNA reads TGTGCCTGGAGTGCCAGGACCTACAATGAGCAGTTCTTC. Translating gives CAWSARTYNEQFF.

This chain joins TRBV5-4 and TRBJ2-7; 9 bases fit TRBD1. V dropped 4 bases and J dropped 5; count of bases not matched to a gene: 10. The CDR3 spans 15 residues. Germline V CDR1 and CDR2: SGHNT, YYREEE (reference sequence). The CDR3 protein is CASSLRTGAFHEQYF. CDR3 bases: TGTGCCAGCAGCCTTAGGACAGGGGCCTTCCACGAGCAGTACTTC.

The chain couples TRBV6-6 to TRBJ2-5; no reliable D call. Trimming left V 2 bases short and J 3 bases short, with 13 bases between. The CDR3 has 15 amino acids. The germline V gene encodes CDR1 MNHNY and CDR2 SVGAGI (reference sequence). The CDR3 spells CASSYAGFLKETQYF. CDR3 nucleotides: TGTGCCAGCAGTTACGCAGGTTTCCTTAAAGAGACCCAGTACTTC.

The chain uses TRBV27 and TRBJ2-3; D is undetermined. V was shortened by 8 bases and J by 0 bases, with 18 bases between the two germline ends. The CDR3 runs to 16 residues. Germline values: CDR1 MNHEY, CDR2 SMNVEV (reference sequence). The CDR3 loop reads CASSLSPRGSTDTQYF. The DNA of the CDR3 is TGTGCCAGCTCTTTATCCCCTCGTGGCAGCACAGATACGCAGTATTTT.

This chain joins TRBV28 and TRBJ2-2, with 8 nucleotides matching TRBD2. The CDR3 extends over 14 amino acids. The germline CDR1 and CDR2 sequences are MDHEN and SYDVKM. The trim removed 7 bases at V and 5 bases at J, leaving 6 bases unmatched. The CDR3: CASKPSGGTGELFF. CDR3 coding DNA: TGTGCCAGCAAACCCTCGGGGGGGACCGGGGAGCTGTTTTTT.

V gene TRBV7-6 combines with J gene TRBJ2-2, with TRBD2 identical over 9 bases. Germline values: CDR1 SGHVS, CDR2 FNYEAQ. The CDR3 contains 16 residues. V lost 3 bases, J lost 4 bases, and 6 bases stayed unmatched. CDR3 sequence reads: CASSFSGGWATGELFF. The CDR3 nucleotides are TGTGCCAGCAGCTTTAGCGGGGGATGGGCCACCGGGGAGCTGTTTTTT.

The rearrangement links TRBV7-9 to TRBJ2-2; possibly TRBD1 for D (5 bases). V shed 1 base and J shed 7 bases, with 7 bases lying between them. Germline CDR1 is SEHNR and CDR2 is FQNEAQ (reference sequence). This CDR3 region has 13 residues. Here the CDR3 DNA reads TGTGCCAGCAGCTTAGTGGGGCGCGGGGAGCTGTTTTTT. It translates to CASSLVGRGELFF.

This clone has only a few counts. The sample contains more than one DNA sequence encoding this CDR3. The V call is TRBV9, the J call TRBJ2-2, with 11 bases lining up with TRBD1. CDR3 size: 15 residues. CDR1 and CDR2 (germline): SGDLS, YYNGEE. The J segment lost 4 bases and the V segment lost 3 bases, leaving 2 bases of the junction unmatched. CDR3 sequence (DNA): TGTGCCAGCAGCGGAGGGACAGGGGGCACCGGGGAGCTGTTTTTT. Translation gives CASSGGTGGTGELFF. Supplemented by reference TRBV9 and TRBJ2-2, the full variable domain reads DSGVTQTPKHLITATGQRVTLRCSPRSGDLSVYWYQQSLDQGLQFLIQYYNGEERAKGNILERFSAQQFPDLHSELNLSSLELGDSALYFCASSGGTGGTGELFFGEGSRLTVL.

The V gene is TRBV11-1, the J gene TRBJ2-5, with 7 bases aligning to TRBD1. This CDR3 spans 15 amino acids. Germline V gene sequence: CDR1 SGHAT, CDR2 FQDESV (reference sequence). Unmatched junction bases numbered 7, after V lost 5 bases and J lost 1 base. CDR3 sequence (DNA): TGTGCCAGCAGCAGCCGGGACAGACCCCAAGAGACCCAGTACTTC. This translates into CASSSRDRPQETQYF.